These 31 T cell receptor beta chains were sequenced from one sample in a study of OX40 agonist ivuxolimab in advanced cancers. Clones were sequenced by immunoSEQ multiplex PCR, and TCRdb holds only the in-frame ones, with some missing. The table records 75,000 to 90,000 clones, about 90% of them present only once. The sample was CD4+ or CD8+ T cells sorted from blood, taken in a trial of the OX40 agonist ivuxolimab. Source of these receptors: an adult with an advanced solid tumor such as melanoma, head and neck, liver or kidney cancer.

V and J are TRBV5-1 and TRBJ2-7; D call uncertain. The CDR3 contains 17 residues. Germline V CDR1 and CDR2: SGHRS, YFSETQ. Deletions cut 1 base from V and 3 bases from J, with 20 bases between. CDR3 sequence (DNA): TGCGCCAGCAGCTTGCCTTTAGACAATCCCCCCCACTACGAGCAGTACGTC. This sequence encodes CASSLPLDNPPHYEQYV.

The chain recombines TRBV11-2 with TRBJ2-7; no clear D gene. CDR3 size: 15 residues. V lost 1 base to trimming and J lost 1 base, with 11 bases between them. Germline lookup yields CDR1 SGHAT and CDR2 FQNNGV. The CDR3 DNA is TGTGCCAGCAGCTTAGTCCCAGCAGCGTCCTACGAGCAGTACTTC. Translating it yields CASSLVPAASYEQYF.

This clone has just a few counts. The chain recombines TRBV30 with TRBJ1-1; D is perhaps TRBD1 (5 bases). The CDR3 runs 13 residues. Germline V gene data show CDR1 as GTSNPN and CDR2 as SVGIG (reference sequence). The V end lost 4 bases, the J end lost 10 bases, and 19 bases lay between the germline ends. The DNA for the CDR3 is TGTGCCTGGAATCCCACCAGGGCGCTGGGAGCTTTCTTT. Residues: CAWNPTRALGAFF.

This rearrangement joins TRBV27 to TRBJ2-1, with D possibly matching TRBD1 (6 bases). CDR1 MNHEY and CDR2 SMNVEV come from the germline V gene (reference sequence). The CDR3 sequence is 18 residues long. V lost 7 bases to trimming and J lost 0 bases, with 22 bases between them. The CDR3 DNA sequence: TGTGCCAGCACCCCAGGGGCTGAATGGACCCGCTCCTACAATGAGCAGTTCTTC. It codes for CASTPGAEWTRSYNEQFF.

The chain carries TRBV25-1 and TRBJ1-2; D unclear. Deletions cut 0 bases from V and 3 bases from J, with 5 bases between. The CDR3 sequence is 13 residues long. In germline, CDR1 is MGHDK, CDR2 SYGVNS. The DNA for the CDR3 is TGTGCCAGCAGTGAATACCAGGACTATGGCTACACCTTC. It yields the protein CASSEYQDYGYTF.

By share, this clone counts as medium-sized. The chain links TRBV7-9 to TRBJ2-7, with D maybe TRBD2 (6 bases). Trimming took off 1 base at V and 6 bases at J, with 22 bases between the two ends. Per the germline V gene, CDR1 is SEHNR and CDR2 is FQNEAQ (reference sequence). The CDR3 covers 17 residues. CDR3 nucleotide sequence: TGTGCCAGCAGCTTAGGGGGGAGGCGTCAAATTGAGGTCGAGCAGTACGTC. It specifies CASSLGGRRQIEVEQYV.

As to this clone: The DNA is omitted, as the CDR3 cannot be located on it reliably, and the CDR3 follows TCRdb's listing. This chain links TRBV5-6 with TRBJ2-1; the DNA was not compared with TRBD1, the D call given in the table. Germline values: CDR1 SGHDT, CDR2 YYEEEE. The length of the CDR3 is 13 amino acids, counting both ends. CDR3 protein: CASSFGQGARLFF.

The chain is built from TRBV27 and TRBJ1-2; D is unresolved. The CDR3 has 13 amino acids. Germline V gene lookup returns CDR1 MNHEY and CDR2 SMNVEV (reference sequence). The germline V and J ends were trimmed by 4 bases and 2 bases, with 8 bases remaining between them. CDR3 sequence (DNA): TGTGCCAGCAGTTGGGCAGTAAACTATGGCTACACCTTC. Translating gives CASSWAVNYGYTF.

V usage is TRBV9 and J usage is TRBJ2-4; tentatively, D is TRBD2 (5 bases). There are 13 residues in the CDR3. CDR1 and CDR2 from the germline V gene are SGDLS and YYNGEE. Deletions cut 4 bases from V and 5 bases from J, with 10 bases between. This chain's CDR3 is CASSSRSENIQYF. The CDR3 nucleotides are TGTGCCAGCAGCTCCCGTAGCGAAAACATTCAGTACTTC.

The chain links TRBV29-1 to TRBJ2-6, with 12 bases matching TRBD2. The J segment lost 0 bases and the V segment lost 5 bases, leaving 5 bases of the junction unmatched. CDR3 length: 17 residues. The germline V gene has CDR1 SQVTM and CDR2 ANQGSEA. The CDR3 region has the DNA TGCAGCGTTTTCGGACTAGCGGGACCCTCTGGGGCCAACGTCCTGACTTTC. This translates into CSVFGLAGPSGANVLTF.

This chain connects TRBV29-1 to TRBJ1-1; no definite D call. This CDR3 has 14 residues. Germline CDR1 is SQVTM and CDR2 is ANQGSEA. V dropped 4 bases and J dropped 5 bases, with 17 bases sitting between them. CDR3 DNA: TGCAGCGTTGTGTTGGAGGGAGGGTGGACTGAAGCTTTCTTT. Translating gives CSVVLEGGWTEAFF.

The chain employs TRBV27 and TRBJ1-2; D possibly corresponds to TRBD1 (5 bases). Germline V gene lookup returns CDR1 MNHEY and CDR2 SMNVEV (reference sequence). Between the trimmed V and J ends, which lost 6 bases and 4 bases, there was a span of 15 bases. The CDR3 has 14 residues. CDR3 in amino acids: CASRESGRSYGYTF. CDR3 DNA sequence: TGTGCCAGCAGGGAATCGGGACGGAGCTATGGCTACACCTTC.

The chain has TRBV19 and TRBJ1-1, with D possibly TRBD1 on 5 matching bases. Germline V gives CDR1 LNHDA, CDR2 SQIVND (reference sequence). The CDR3 spans 16 residues. Deletions cut 4 bases from V and 3 bases from J, with 18 bases between. The CDR3 DNA sequence: TGTGCCAGTAGTACCTCGGTGGGGGGGTATGACACTGAAGCTTTCTTT. Its translation is CASSTSVGGYDTEAFF.

This sequence joins TRBV25-1 and TRBJ2-1; D is unresolved. This CDR3 is 15 amino acids long. Germline V gives CDR1 MGHDK, CDR2 SYGVNS. V was clipped by 3 bases and J by 3 bases, with 12 bases between them. The CDR3: CASSDGQASYNEQFF. The CDR3, as DNA: TGTGCCAGCAGTGATGGGCAGGCGAGCTACAATGAGCAGTTCTTC. Supplemented by reference TRBV25-1 and TRBJ2-1, the full variable domain reads EADIYQTPRYLVIGTGKKITLECSQTMGHDKMYWYQQDPGMELHLIHYSYGVNSTEKGDLSSESTVSRIRTEHFPLTLESARPSHTSQYLCASSDGQASYNEQFFGPGTRLTVL.

The chain recombines TRBV19 with TRBJ1-6; D unclear. V lost 7 bases and J 6 bases, leaving 16 bases between the germline ends. The CDR3 loop spans 15 amino acids. Per the germline V gene, CDR1 is LNHDA and CDR2 is SQIVND (reference sequence). The CDR3 sequence is CASTQSVLGNSPLHF. The DNA of the CDR3 is TGTGCCAGTACCCAAAGTGTTTTGGGTAATTCACCCCTCCACTTT.

The gene calls are TRBV11-2 and TRBJ2-1, with D perhaps TRBD1 (6 bases). The germline V gene encodes CDR1 SGHAT and CDR2 FQNNGV. The CDR3 is 14 amino acids. Trimming removed 8 bases at V and 9 bases at J, with 20 bases between. In DNA form, the CDR3 reads TGTGCCAGCGGGCGTCCAGGGGTTGGTGGTGAGCAGTTCTTC. Translation: CASGRPGVGGEQFF.

The V gene is TRBV6-1, the J gene TRBJ1-5, with D maybe TRBD1 (6 bases). The germline gives CDR1 MNHNS, CDR2 SASEGT. Trimming pared 1 base from V and 7 bases from J, leaving 20 bases between. The CDR3 is made up of 17 amino acids. This CDR3 reads CASSEGPPGAITQPQHF. Written as DNA, the CDR3 is TGTGCCAGCAGTGAAGGGCCCCCGGGGGCTATCACCCAGCCCCAGCATTTT.

The V and J genes are TRBV6-5 and TRBJ2-1; D remains ambiguous. Trimming took off 0 bases at V and 7 bases at J, with 7 bases between the two ends. The CDR3 totals 13 residues. In germline, CDR1 is MNHEY, CDR2 SVGAGI. CDR3 residues: CASSYSRANEQFF. The CDR3 nucleotides read TGTGCCAGCAGTTACTCCCGGGCGAATGAGCAGTTCTTC.

DNA of the CDR3: TGTGCCAGCAGCGCTTCGGGACAGGTTAATTCACCCCTCCACTTT. This codes for CASSASGQVNSPLHF. This chain uses TRBV9 with TRBJ1-6; TRBD1 matches 8 bases. The V and J ends lost 3 bases and 6 bases, in that order; junction bases with no gene match: 5. The CDR3 consists of 15 residues. Germline lookup yields CDR1 SGDLS and CDR2 YYNGEE. Drawing the rest from reference TRBV9 and TRBJ1-6, the complete variable domain is DSGVTQTPKHLITATGQRVTLRCSPRSGDLSVYWYQQSLDQGLQFLIQYYNGEERAKGNILERFSAQQFPDLHSELNLSSLELGDSALYFCASSASGQVNSPLHFGNGTRLTVT.

The chain carries TRBV14 and TRBJ1-2, with D perhaps TRBD1 (6 bases). The CDR3 runs to 15 residues. Germline CDR1 SGHDN, CDR2 FVKESK. The germline V and J ends were trimmed by 1 base and 8 bases, with 17 bases remaining between them. The CDR3 spells CASSQVFGGQRGYTF. DNA for the CDR3: TGTGCCAGCAGCCAAGTCTTCGGGGGCCAGCGGGGCTACACCTTC.

The V and J genes are TRBV30 and TRBJ1-1; D is unclear. The germline V and J ends were trimmed by 2 bases and 0 bases, with 7 bases remaining between them. This CDR3 spans 13 amino acids. Germline assignment: CDR1 GTSNPN and CDR2 SVGIG (reference sequence). CDR3 in DNA: TGTGCCTGGAGTCGAGCCATGAACACTGAAGCTTTCTTT. This encodes CAWSRAMNTEAFF.

The chain combines TRBV7-9 with TRBJ2-1, with 7 bases fitting TRBD2. CDR3 length: 17 residues. Trimming took 3 bases from V and 1 from J; bases not matched to a gene: 9. The germline CDR1 and CDR2 sequences are SEHNR and FQNEAQ (reference sequence). CDR3 region: CASSFRAGEPSYNEQFF. The CDR3 DNA reads TGTGCCAGCAGCTTCCGCGCGGGAGAACCTTCCTACAATGAGCAGTTCTTC.

This sequence joins TRBV25-1 and TRBJ1-1; D not certain. Germline V CDR1 and CDR2: MGHDK, SYGVNS. The V and J ends lost 0 bases and 3 bases respectively, with 8 bases between them. CDR3 length: 14 residues. For the CDR3, the DNA is TGTGCCAGCAGTGAATATTTTGGGGACACTGAAGCTTTCTTT. It specifies CASSEYFGDTEAFF.

J is TRBJ2-1 and V is TRBV13, with TRBD2 matching 10 bases. The germline CDR1 and CDR2 sequences are PRHDT and FYEKMQ (reference sequence). V shed 5 bases, J shed 6 bases, and the junction held 7 bases outside the gene matches. The CDR3 has 15 residues. The DNA of the CDR3 is TGTGCCAGCAGCCCGGTCCTAGCGGGAGTCAATGAGCAGTTCTTC. It yields the protein CASSPVLAGVNEQFF.

V gene TRBV6-6 combines with J gene TRBJ2-1; D may be TRBD2 (5 bases). V was trimmed by 6 bases and J by 0 bases, leaving 15 bases between them. The CDR3 runs 16 residues. Germline CDR1 and CDR2: MNHNY and SVGAGI (reference sequence). The CDR3, as DNA: TGTGCCAGCAGACCAACCCTAGCAGGCTCCTACAATGAGCAGTTCTTC. Protein: CASRPTLAGSYNEQFF.

This sequence joins TRBV7-9 and TRBJ2-2; the D is unclear. Trimming took off 4 bases at V and 6 bases at J, with 0 bases between the two ends. Germline V CDR1 and CDR2: SEHNR, FQNEAQ (reference sequence). This CDR3 has 10 residues. CDR3 sequence: CASSSGELFF. Here the CDR3 DNA reads TGTGCCAGCAGCTCCGGGGAGCTGTTTTTT.

The J gene is TRBJ2-1, the V gene TRBV28; 9 bases match TRBD2. The CDR3 is made up of 17 amino acids. Germline values: CDR1 MDHEN, CDR2 SYDVKM. Trimming at V came to 1 base and at J to 3 bases, leaving 7 bases not matched to a gene. The CDR3 here is CASSLYYSGSYYNEQFF. The DNA for the CDR3 is TGTGCCAGCAGTTTATACTATAGCGGGAGCTACTACAATGAGCAGTTCTTC.

The chain combines TRBV19 with TRBJ2-1, with D uncertain. Germline V gives CDR1 LNHDA, CDR2 SQIVND (reference sequence). The V end lost 5 bases, the J end lost 8 bases, and 13 bases lay between the germline ends. The CDR3 consists of 13 residues. Here the CDR3 DNA reads TGTGCCAGTAGTCCCAGAATTACGGATGAGCAGTTCTTC. Its protein product is CASSPRITDEQFF.

The V call is TRBV6-6, the J call TRBJ2-3, with D perhaps TRBD1 (5 bases). This CDR3 spans 15 amino acids. V dropped 4 bases and J dropped 0 bases, with 11 bases sitting between them. Germline CDR1 is MNHNY and CDR2 is SVGAGI (reference sequence). The CDR3 DNA reads as TGTGCCAGCAGTTGGTTGCAGGGAAGCACAGATACGCAGTATTTT. Translation: CASSWLQGSTDTQYF.

The V gene is TRBV9, the J gene TRBJ2-3; D might be TRBD1 or TRBD2, each matching 5 bases. Trimming stripped 4 bases from V and 0 bases from J, with 9 bases between. This CDR3 spans 14 amino acids. CDR1 and CDR2 from the germline V gene are SGDLS and YYNGEE. The chain's CDR3 is CASSPGPSTDTQYF. In nucleotides, the CDR3 is TGTGCCAGCAGCCCGGGACCGAGCACAGATACGCAGTATTTT.

DNA for the CDR3: TGTGCCAGCAGTCCTTACCGCGGCCAAGAGACCCAGTACTTC. Its protein product is CASSPYRGQETQYF. The gene calls are TRBV27 and TRBJ2-5, with unresolved D. Germline loops: CDR1 MNHEY, CDR2 SMNVEV (reference sequence). Trimming cost V 5 bases and J 1 base, with 11 bases left between them. This CDR3 comprises 14 residues.